This T cell receptor (beta chain) is from a study of cytomegalovirus exposure and HLA in healthy donors. This CDR3 has 12 residues. CDR1 is SGHDT and CDR2 is YYEEEE in the germline V gene. The V gene lost 2 bases and the J gene lost 5 bases, with 7 bases spanning the gap. Use of 60 Vbeta and 13 Jbeta primers characterized the PCR. The assay was immunoSEQ multiplex PCR, and TCRdb's table has in-frame clones only and misses some. The sample table sets out about 140,000 clones. The specimen was PBMCs. The rearrangement links TRBV5-6 to TRBJ2-5; D is ambiguous. This clonotype was obtained from a woman aged 18 to 35 in good health and CMV-seronegative. CDR3 nucleotide sequence: TGTGCCAGCAGCTTCGGCAGGGAGACCCAGTACTTC. Translating gives CASSFGRETQYF.